The entry below gives a single T cell receptor beta chain sequence along with its context. Its antigen is currently unknown. CDR3 length equals 16 residues. V lost 3 bases, J lost 8 bases, and 13 bases stayed unmatched. Germline-derived CDR1 and CDR2 are DFQATT and SNEGSKA (reference sequence). TCRdb re-called the reads through MiXCR, storing one row per CDR3 protein. The data hold about 570,000 distinct CDR3 sequences, with 40% observed a single time. The data were obtained in a study of T cell repertoires in cytomegalovirus infection. Across the whole study: The authors used CMV epitopes that were HLA-C-restricted (recently identified) and HLA-B-restricted (well studied). CMV infection and matching HLA type were both indicated by public TCR beta signatures. The study, taken as a whole, reports: Based on cumulative public TCR beta family frequency, carriers of CMV plus the relevant HLA were identified. Clonotype analysis showed dominance of the ex vivo response by HLA-C-restricted CMV-specific TCR beta clonotypes.

This chain uses TRBV20-1 with TRBJ2-1; 10 bases align to TRBD2. The sample was cultured PBMCs, taken from culture after CMV antigen stimulation. This TCR was recovered from a human donor in good health (CMV status not recorded). Some clones in this sample may be carry-over from other donors' samples. CDR3 in amino acids: CSASRSLAGEMDEQFF. Written as DNA, the CDR3 is TGCAGTGCTAGCAGATCGCTAGCGGGAGAAATGGATGAGCAGTTCTTC.